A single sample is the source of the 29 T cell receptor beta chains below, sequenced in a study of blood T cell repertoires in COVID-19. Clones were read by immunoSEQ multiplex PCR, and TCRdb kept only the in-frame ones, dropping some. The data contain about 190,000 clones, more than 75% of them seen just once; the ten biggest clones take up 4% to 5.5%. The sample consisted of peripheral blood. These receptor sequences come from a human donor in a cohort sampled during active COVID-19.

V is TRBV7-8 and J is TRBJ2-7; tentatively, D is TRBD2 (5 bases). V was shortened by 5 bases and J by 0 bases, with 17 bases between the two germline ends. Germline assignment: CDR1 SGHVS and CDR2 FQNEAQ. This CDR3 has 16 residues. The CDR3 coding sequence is TGTGCCAGCAGCCCCCAGCTGGCGGGCAGCTCCTACGAGCAGTACTTC. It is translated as CASSPQLAGSSYEQYF. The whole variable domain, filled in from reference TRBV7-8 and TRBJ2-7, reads GAGVSQSPRYKVAKRGQDVALRCDPISGHVSLFWYQQALGQGPEFLTYFQNEAQLDKSGLPSDRFFAERPEGSVSTLKIQRTQQEDSAVYLCASSPQLAGSSYEQYFGPGTRLTVT.

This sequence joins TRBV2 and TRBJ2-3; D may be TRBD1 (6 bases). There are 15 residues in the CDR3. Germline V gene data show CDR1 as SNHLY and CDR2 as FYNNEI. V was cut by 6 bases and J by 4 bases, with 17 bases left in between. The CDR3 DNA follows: TGTGCCAGCAGAGCGACAGGTTGGTCGGCAGATACGCAGTATTTT. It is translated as CASRATGWSADTQYF.

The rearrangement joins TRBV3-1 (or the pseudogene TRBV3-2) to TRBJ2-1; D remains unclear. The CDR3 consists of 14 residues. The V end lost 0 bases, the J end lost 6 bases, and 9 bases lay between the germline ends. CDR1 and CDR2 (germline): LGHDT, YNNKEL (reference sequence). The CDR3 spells CASSQDLSGNEQFF. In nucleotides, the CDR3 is TGTGCCAGCAGCCAAGATCTCAGTGGCAATGAGCAGTTCTTC.

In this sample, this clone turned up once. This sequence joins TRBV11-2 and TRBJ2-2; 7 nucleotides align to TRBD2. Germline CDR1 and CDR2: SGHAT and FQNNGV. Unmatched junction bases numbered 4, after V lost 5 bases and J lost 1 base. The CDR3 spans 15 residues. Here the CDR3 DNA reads TGTGCCAGCAGCCCGGGGGGACGGAACACCGGGGAGCTGTTTTTT. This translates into CASSPGGRNTGELFF.

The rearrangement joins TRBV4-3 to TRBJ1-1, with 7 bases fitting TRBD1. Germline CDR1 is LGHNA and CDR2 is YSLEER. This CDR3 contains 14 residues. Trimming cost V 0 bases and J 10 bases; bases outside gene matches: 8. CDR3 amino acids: CASSQEETGLVAFF. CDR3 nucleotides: TGCGCCAGCAGCCAAGAAGAGACAGGGCTAGTAGCTTTCTTT.

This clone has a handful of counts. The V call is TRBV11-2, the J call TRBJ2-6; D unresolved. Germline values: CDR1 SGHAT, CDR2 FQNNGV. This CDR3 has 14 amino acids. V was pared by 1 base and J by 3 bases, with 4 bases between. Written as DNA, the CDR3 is TGTGCCAGCAGCTTAGCCAATGGGGCCAACGTCCTGACTTTC. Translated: CASSLANGANVLTF.

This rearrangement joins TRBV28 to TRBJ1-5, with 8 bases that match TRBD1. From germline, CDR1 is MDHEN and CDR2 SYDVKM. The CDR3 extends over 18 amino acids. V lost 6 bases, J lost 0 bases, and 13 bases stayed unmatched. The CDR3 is CASRPDRGGPYSNQPQHF. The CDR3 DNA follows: TGTGCCAGCAGGCCCGACAGGGGAGGGCCGTATAGCAATCAGCCCCAGCATTTT.

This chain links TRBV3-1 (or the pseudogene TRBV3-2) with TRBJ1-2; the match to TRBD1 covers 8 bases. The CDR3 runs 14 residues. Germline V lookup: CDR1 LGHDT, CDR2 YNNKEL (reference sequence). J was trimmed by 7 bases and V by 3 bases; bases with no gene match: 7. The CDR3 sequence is CASSHGQGTVGYTF. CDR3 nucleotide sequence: TGTGCCAGCAGCCATGGACAGGGAACGGTTGGCTACACCTTC.

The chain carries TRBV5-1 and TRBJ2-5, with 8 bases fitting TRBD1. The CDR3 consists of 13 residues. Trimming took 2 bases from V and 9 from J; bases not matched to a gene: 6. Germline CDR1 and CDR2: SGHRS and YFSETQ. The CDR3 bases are TGCGCCAGCAGCTTTGACAGGGGTAGGGCCCAGTACTTC. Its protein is CASSFDRGRAQYF.

CDR3: CASSLTLPTGASNQPQHF. Written as DNA, the CDR3 is TGTGCCAGCAGTTTAACCCTCCCGACAGGGGCAAGCAATCAGCCCCAGCATTTT. The chain has TRBV27 and TRBJ1-5; 8 nucleotides line up with TRBD1. Unmatched junction bases numbered 10, after V lost 2 bases and J lost 1 base. The CDR3 runs 18 residues. Germline assignment: CDR1 MNHEY and CDR2 SMNVEV (reference sequence).

CDR3 sequence: CASSPPGFEQYF. The CDR3 nucleotides read TGTGCCAGTAGTCCTCCCGGGTTCGAGCAGTACTTC. V is TRBV19 and J is TRBJ2-7, with D unresolved. CDR3 length: 12 residues. The V end was cut by 5 bases, the J end by 6 bases, with 11 bases between. Germline assignment: CDR1 LNHDA and CDR2 SQIVND (reference sequence).

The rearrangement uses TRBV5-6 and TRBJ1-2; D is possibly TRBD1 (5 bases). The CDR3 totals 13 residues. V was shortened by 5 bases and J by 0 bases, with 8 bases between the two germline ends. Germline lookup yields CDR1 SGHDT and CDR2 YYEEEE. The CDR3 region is CASRGQTNYGYTF. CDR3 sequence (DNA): TGTGCCAGCAGAGGACAAACTAACTATGGCTACACCTTC.

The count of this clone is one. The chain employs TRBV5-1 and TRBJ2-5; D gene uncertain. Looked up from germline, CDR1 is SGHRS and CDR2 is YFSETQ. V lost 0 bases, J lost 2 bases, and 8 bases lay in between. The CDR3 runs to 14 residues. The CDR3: CASSLGSRQETQYF. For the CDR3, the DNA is TGCGCCAGCAGCTTGGGGAGTAGACAAGAGACCCAGTACTTC.

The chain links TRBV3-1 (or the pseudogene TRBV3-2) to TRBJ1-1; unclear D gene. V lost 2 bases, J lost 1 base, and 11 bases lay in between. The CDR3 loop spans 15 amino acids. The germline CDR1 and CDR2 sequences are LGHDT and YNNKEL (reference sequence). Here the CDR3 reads CASSQMVIGNTEAFF. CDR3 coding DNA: TGTGCCAGCAGCCAAATGGTAATCGGGAACACTGAAGCTTTCTTT.

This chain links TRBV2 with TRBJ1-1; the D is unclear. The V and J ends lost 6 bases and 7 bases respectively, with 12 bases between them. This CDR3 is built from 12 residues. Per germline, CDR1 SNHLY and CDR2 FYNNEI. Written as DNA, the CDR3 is TGTGCCAGCAGCGCGGGATTCGGTGAAGCTTTCTTT. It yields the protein CASSAGFGEAFF.

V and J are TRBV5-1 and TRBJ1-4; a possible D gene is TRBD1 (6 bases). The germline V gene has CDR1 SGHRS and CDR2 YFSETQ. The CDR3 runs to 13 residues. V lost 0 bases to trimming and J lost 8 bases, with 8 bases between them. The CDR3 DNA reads TGCGCCAGCAGCTTGGTCGGACAGGAAAAACTGTTTTTT. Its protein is CASSLVGQEKLFF.

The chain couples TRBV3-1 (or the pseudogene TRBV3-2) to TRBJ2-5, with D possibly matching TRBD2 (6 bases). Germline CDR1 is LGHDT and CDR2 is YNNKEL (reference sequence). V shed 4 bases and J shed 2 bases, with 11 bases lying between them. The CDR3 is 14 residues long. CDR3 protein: CASSRVGGQETQYF. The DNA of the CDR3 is TGTGCCAGCAGCCGAGTTGGGGGGCAAGAGACCCAGTACTTC.

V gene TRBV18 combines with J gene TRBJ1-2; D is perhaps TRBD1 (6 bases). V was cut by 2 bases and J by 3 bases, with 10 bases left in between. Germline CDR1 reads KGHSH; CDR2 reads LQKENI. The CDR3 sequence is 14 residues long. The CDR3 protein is CASSPISGDYGYTF. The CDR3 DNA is TGTGCCAGCTCACCAATATCAGGGGACTATGGCTACACCTTC.

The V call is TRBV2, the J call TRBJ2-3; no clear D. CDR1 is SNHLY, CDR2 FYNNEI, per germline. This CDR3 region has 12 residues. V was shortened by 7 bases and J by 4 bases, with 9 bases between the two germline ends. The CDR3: CASKPLADTQYF. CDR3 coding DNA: TGTGCCAGCAAGCCTTTAGCAGATACGCAGTATTTT.

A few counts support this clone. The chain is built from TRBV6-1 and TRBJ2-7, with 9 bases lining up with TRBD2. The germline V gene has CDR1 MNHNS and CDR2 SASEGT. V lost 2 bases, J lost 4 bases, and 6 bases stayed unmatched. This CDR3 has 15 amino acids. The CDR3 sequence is CASSEFNSGSYEQYF. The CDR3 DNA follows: TGTGCCAGCAGTGAATTTAATAGCGGGAGTTACGAGCAGTACTTC.

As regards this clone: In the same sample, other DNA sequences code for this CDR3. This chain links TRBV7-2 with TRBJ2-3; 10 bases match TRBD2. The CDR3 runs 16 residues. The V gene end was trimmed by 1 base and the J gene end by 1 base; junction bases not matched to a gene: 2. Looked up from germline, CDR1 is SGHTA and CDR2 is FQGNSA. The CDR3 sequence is CASSLVAGGRTDTQYF. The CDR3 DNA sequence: TGTGCCAGCAGCTTAGTAGCGGGGGGCCGCACAGATACGCAGTATTTT.

Written as DNA, the CDR3 is TGTGCCAGCTCACCAATCGCAGGGATCCATGGGGGGTCTAGCACAGATACGCAGTATTTT. It encodes CASSPIAGIHGGSSTDTQYF. The genes are TRBV18 and TRBJ2-3; a weak D match, TRBD2 (6 bases). This CDR3 region has 20 residues. The ends were cut back, 2 bases at V and 0 bases at J, with 24 bases in the middle. Germline CDR1 is KGHSH and CDR2 is LQKENI.

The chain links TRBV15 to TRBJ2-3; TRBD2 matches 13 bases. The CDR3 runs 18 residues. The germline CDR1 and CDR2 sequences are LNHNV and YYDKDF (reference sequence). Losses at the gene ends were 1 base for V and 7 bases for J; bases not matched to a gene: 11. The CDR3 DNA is TGTGCCACCAGCAGAGGTTTACTAGCGGGAGGGGCTAGACATACGCAGTATTTT. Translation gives CATSRGLLAGGARHTQYF.

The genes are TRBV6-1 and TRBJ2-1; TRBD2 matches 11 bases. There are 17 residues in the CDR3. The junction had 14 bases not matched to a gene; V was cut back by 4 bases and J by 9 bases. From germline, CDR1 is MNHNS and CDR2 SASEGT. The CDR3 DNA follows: TGTGCCAGCAGTGGGACAATAGCGGGAGGGCTGTTGGGTGAGCAGTTCTTC. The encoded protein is CASSGTIAGGLLGEQFF.

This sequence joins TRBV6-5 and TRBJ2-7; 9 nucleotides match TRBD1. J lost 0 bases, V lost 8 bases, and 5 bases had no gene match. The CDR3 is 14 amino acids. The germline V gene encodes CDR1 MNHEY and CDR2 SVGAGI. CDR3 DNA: TGTGCCAGCGGTAGACAGGGGGGCTCCTACGAGCAGTACTTC. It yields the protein CASGRQGGSYEQYF.

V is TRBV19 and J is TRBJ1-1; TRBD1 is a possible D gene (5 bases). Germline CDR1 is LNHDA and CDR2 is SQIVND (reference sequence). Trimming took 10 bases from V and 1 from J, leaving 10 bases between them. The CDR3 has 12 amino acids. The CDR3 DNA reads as TGTGCCACAGCCGACAGGAACACTGAAGCTTTCTTT. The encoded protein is CATADRNTEAFF.

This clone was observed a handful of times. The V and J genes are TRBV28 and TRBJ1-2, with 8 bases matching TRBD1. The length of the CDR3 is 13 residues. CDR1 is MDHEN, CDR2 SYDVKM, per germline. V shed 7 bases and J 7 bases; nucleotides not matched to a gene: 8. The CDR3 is CASNHRQGSGYTF. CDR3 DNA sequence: TGTGCCAGCAATCATAGACAGGGGTCTGGCTACACCTTC.

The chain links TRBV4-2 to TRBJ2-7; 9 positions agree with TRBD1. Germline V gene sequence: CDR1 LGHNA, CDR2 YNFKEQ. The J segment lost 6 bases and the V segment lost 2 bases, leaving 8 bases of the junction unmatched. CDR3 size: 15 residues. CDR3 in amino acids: CASSQPGTGRGEQYF. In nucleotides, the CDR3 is TGTGCCAGCAGCCAACCCGGGACAGGGAGGGGCGAGCAGTACTTC.

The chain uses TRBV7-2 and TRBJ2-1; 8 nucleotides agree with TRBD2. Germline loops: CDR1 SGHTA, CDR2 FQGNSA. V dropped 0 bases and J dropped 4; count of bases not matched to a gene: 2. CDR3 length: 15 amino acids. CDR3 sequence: CASSLASGAYNEQFF. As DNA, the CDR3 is TGTGCCAGCAGCTTAGCTAGCGGGGCGTACAATGAGCAGTTCTTC.